A selection of T cell receptor beta chains follows, all from one sample in a study of blood T cell repertoires in COVID-19. Libraries were prepared by immunoSEQ multiplex PCR; TCRdb keeps only in-frame clonotypes and omits some of them. The top ten hold roughly 0.26% of the sample, which has some 670,000 clones, around 90% seen once. Sequenced input: peripheral blood. These receptors were collected from a woman between 18 and 30 years old with acute or convalescent COVID-19. CDR3s include the opening cysteine and the closing phenylalanine or tryptophan. The D gene is left open where the match is weak. Clone size appears in some rows only: once, few, many, or a class for an expanded clone.

clone_size	v_call	j_call	d_call	cdr3_nt	cdr3_aa
once	TRBV5-5	TRBJ1-3	-	TGTGCCAGCAACACACAGGGCATCTCTGGAAACACCATATATTTT	CASNTQGISGNTIYF
-	TRBV7-8	TRBJ2-2	-	TGTGCCAGCAGCTTATGGCTAGCCCGACAGAACACCGGGGAGCTGTTTTTT	CASSLWLARQNTGELFF
-	TRBV28	TRBJ1-1	-	TGTGCCAGCAGTGGGGCGAGAGCCCCTGAAGCTTTCTTT	CASSGARAPEAFF
-	TRBV10-3	TRBJ2-5	TRBD2	TGTGCCATCAGTGAGTGGGTAGCGGGGGGGCCGGTGGCTCAAGAGACCCAGTACTTC	CAISEWVAGGPVAQETQYF
-	TRBV11-2	TRBJ1-3	-	TGTGCCAGCAGCTCGACTGGACAGACCTCTGGAAACACCATATATTTT	CASSSTGQTSGNTIYF
-	TRBV5-6	TRBJ2-3	-	TGTGCCAGCAGCTTGGGTTTCTCGGGGTCTCCTACCACAGATACGCAGTATTTT	CASSLGFSGSPTTDTQYF
-	TRBV4-1	TRBJ2-1	TRBD1	TGCGCCAGCAGCCACGAAGCCGGGACAGGGGACCATGAGCAGTTCTTC	CASSHEAGTGDHEQFF
-	TRBV6-5	TRBJ2-5	-	TGTGCCAGCAGCCACCACAGGGTATCAGGGGAGACCCAGTACTTC	CASSHHRVSGETQYF
-	TRBV6-2/TRBV6-3	TRBJ1-2	TRBD1	TGTGCCAGCAGCAGGGGGCGGTATGGTGGCTACACCTTC	CASSRGRYGGYTF
-	TRBV7-2	TRBJ1-4	TRBD1	TGTGCCAGCAGCTTAAGACAGGGGGTTCGCGAAAAACTGTTTTTT	CASSLRQGVREKLFF
-	TRBV4-1	TRBJ2-7	-	TGCGCCAGCAGCCAAGGATTGACGGGCTCCTACGAGCAGTACTTC	CASSQGLTGSYEQYF
-	TRBV27	TRBJ1-1	-	TGTGCCAGCAGTTTATGGGGGAGGGTGAACACTGAAGCTTTCTTT	CASSLWGRVNTEAFF
-	TRBV29-1	TRBJ2-5	-	TGCAGCGTTGAAGATCACGGGGTCGAGACCCAGTACTTC	CSVEDHGVETQYF
few	TRBV19	TRBJ2-7	TRBD1	TGTGCCAGTAGCACGGGACAGGGGGTTTCCGAGCAGTACTTC	CASSTGQGVSEQYF